The rows below give T cell receptor beta chains drawn from one sample of a study of blood T cell repertoires in COVID-19. Using immunoSEQ multiplex PCR, the repertoire was profiled, and TCRdb retains in-frame clones only, with some absent. The data contain about 360,000 clones, 87% of them singletons. Input material: PBMCs or T cells enriched from blood (not recorded which). The receptor source for this set is a man under 40 who had recovered from COVID-19. Each CDR3 is given without its conserved first and last residue. Clone size appears in some rows only: once, few, many, or a class for an expanded clone.

>TRBJ1-1|.|11|TRBV12-3/TRBV12-4
ASTLDRATEAF
>TRBJ2-5|.|12|TRBV9
ASSEAGRKETQY
>TRBJ1-1|.|11|TRBV6-5
ASFRATGTEAF
>TRBJ2-1|.|13|TRBV7-2
ASSLSQGSYNEQF
>TRBJ2-5|.|16|TRBV24-1
ATSDLPGTGQGEETQY
>TRBJ1-1|.|14|TRBV6-5
ASSYSRGGRNTEAF
>TRBJ2-7|.|11|TRBV6-5
ASLGQGAHEQY
>TRBJ1-6|.|14|TRBV30
AWKTGGLLYNSPLH
>TRBJ1-5|.|11|TRBV6-2/TRBV6-3
ASSYEGTQPQH
>TRBJ1-2|.|10|TRBV29-1
SVDSPNYGYT
>TRBJ1-1|once|11|TRBV19
ASSITTNTEAF
>TRBJ1-4|.|11|TRBV6-5
ASIRDFREKLF
>TRBJ2-3|few|13|TRBV7-9
ASSKLAGEGDTQY
>TRBJ1-5|.|12|TRBV15
ATSRDRGAQPQH
>TRBJ1-2|.|13|TRBV6-4
ASSDFDRGLGGYT
>TRBJ2-1|.|13|TRBV5-8
ASSLGGGTTNEQF
>TRBJ2-6|once|14|TRBV4-1
ASSQKESSGANVLT
>TRBJ2-1|once|12|TRBV5-1
ASSPNAVYNEQF
>TRBJ1-4|.|12|TRBV5-8
ASSPQGNNEKLF
>TRBJ1-4|.|12|TRBV27
ASSSRGLGEKLF
>TRBJ2-3|.|10|TRBV2
ASIRAKDTQY
>TRBJ2-7|.|12|TRBV5-1
ASNEGLVLTEQY
>TRBJ1-6|.|15|TRBV23-1
ASSRSDTSSYNSPLH
>TRBJ1-1|.|15|TRBV19
ASSTDRGRTISTEAF
>TRBJ2-7|.|15|TRBV3-1/TRBV3-2
ASSQPSRTPGGGGQY
>TRBJ1-6|.|13|TRBV11-1
ASSFREDYNSPLH
>TRBJ2-7|once|11|TRBV11-2
ASSLSAGYEQY
>TRBJ1-6|.|11|TRBV6-5
ASSPGVVSPLH
>TRBJ1-6|.|12|TRBV25-1
ASSGGTDNSPLH
>TRBJ2-3|once|13|TRBV7-3
ASSFGRGSTDTQY
>TRBJ1-3|few|13|TRBV18
ASSPSGTGSDTIY
>TRBJ1-1|.|12|TRBV5-1
ASSTQGVRTEAF
>TRBJ1-2|.|18|TRBV4-1
ASSQEGRGRTLTANYGYT
>TRBJ2-2|.|10|TRBV12-3/TRBV12-4
ASTPYTGELF
>TRBJ1-3|.|12|TRBV9
ASSATGVGNTIY
>TRBJ1-3|.|9|TRBV19
ASRQWSTIY
>TRBJ2-5|.|13|TRBV7-6
ASSLWGQYQETQY
>TRBJ2-7|.|12|TRBV7-9
ASSSESQAYEQY
>TRBJ1-4|.|12|TRBV6-5
ASSYGLPIEKLF
>TRBJ2-5|.|12|TRBV6-5
ASSYGWGEETQY
>TRBJ1-5|.|11|TRBV7-2
ASSPQGNQPQH
>TRBJ2-2|few|14|TRBV9
ASSVVDSGTTGELF
>TRBJ1-6|once|15|TRBV10-3
AISSTGDSSYNSPLH
>TRBJ1-1|.|11|TRBV14
ASSLQGAFEAF
>TRBJ1-5|.|12|TRBV6-6
ASSGRGYDQPQH
>TRBJ2-5|.|12|TRBV25-1
ASSEYSRQETQY
>TRBJ1-2|.|11|TRBV10-3
AISDGTAYGYT
>TRBJ2-5|.|11|TRBV16
ASSQSREETQY
>TRBJ1-1|.|11|TRBV7-2
ASSSPSLTEAF
>TRBJ2-7|.|13|TRBV6-4
ASSEESGAYYEQY
>TRBJ2-3|.|13|TRBV5-1
ASSLDRAQGDTQY
>TRBJ2-2|few|11|TRBV2
ASRGTGVGELF
>TRBJ2-3|.|12|TRBV14
ASSHVGGADTQY
>TRBJ2-2|few|14|TRBV11-2
ASSPSRLANTGELF
>TRBJ1-1|.|11|TRBV19
ASSISSNTEAF
>TRBJ1-6|.|15|TRBV4-1
ASSQDRARGGNSPLH